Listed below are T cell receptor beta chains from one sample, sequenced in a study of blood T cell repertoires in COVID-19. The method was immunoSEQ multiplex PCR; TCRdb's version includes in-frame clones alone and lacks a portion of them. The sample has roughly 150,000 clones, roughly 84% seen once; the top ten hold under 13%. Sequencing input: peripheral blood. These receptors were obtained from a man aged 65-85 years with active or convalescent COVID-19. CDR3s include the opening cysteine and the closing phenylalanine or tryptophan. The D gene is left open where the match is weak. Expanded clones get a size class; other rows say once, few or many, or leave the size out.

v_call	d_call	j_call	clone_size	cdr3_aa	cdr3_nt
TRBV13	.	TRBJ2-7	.	CASSSRGGPYEQYF	TGTGCCAGCAGCTCAAGGGGGGGCCCCTACGAGCAGTACTTC
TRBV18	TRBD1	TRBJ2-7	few	CASSPPTGLGYEQYF	TGTGCCAGCTCACCACCGACAGGGTTGGGGTACGAGCAGTACTTC
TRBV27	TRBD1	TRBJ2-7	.	CASSSRTGHSYEQYF	TGTGCCAGCAGTTCGCGGACAGGGCACTCCTACGAGCAGTACTTC
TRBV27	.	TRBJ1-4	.	CASSKEGDEKLFF	TGTGCCAGCAGTAAGGAAGGGGATGAAAAACTGTTTTTT
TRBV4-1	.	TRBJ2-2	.	CASSQVWQGGSGELFF	TGCGCCAGCAGCCAAGTTTGGCAGGGAGGTTCCGGGGAGCTGTTTTTT
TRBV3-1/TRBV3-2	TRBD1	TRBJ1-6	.	CASRQTGTGGSGALHF	TGTGCCAGCAGGCAAACCGGGACAGGGGGCTCGGGGGCCCTCCACTTT
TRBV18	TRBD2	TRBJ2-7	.	CASSPGLAGVYEQYF	TGTGCCAGCTCACCAGGGCTAGCGGGAGTGTACGAGCAGTACTTC
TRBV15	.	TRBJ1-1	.	CATFRGTEAFF	TGTGCCACCTTTCGGGGCACTGAAGCTTTCTTT
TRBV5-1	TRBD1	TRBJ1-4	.	CASSYSRQGGAEKLFF	TGCGCCAGCAGCTACTCCAGACAGGGGGGTGCTGAAAAACTGTTTTTT
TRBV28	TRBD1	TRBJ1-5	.	CASRARGPINQPQHF	TGTGCCAGTCGGGCCAGGGGGCCAATCAATCAGCCCCAGCATTTT
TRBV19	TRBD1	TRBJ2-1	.	CASSRTGSASRPNEQFF	TGTGCCAGTAGTAGGACAGGGTCGGCGTCGAGGCCCAATGAGCAGTTCTTC
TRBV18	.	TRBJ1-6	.	CASSHDRANSPLHF	TGTGCCAGCTCGCACGACAGAGCTAATTCACCCCTCCACTTT
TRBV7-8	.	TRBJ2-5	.	CASRAGVQETQYF	TGTGCCAGCAGGGCAGGGGTCCAAGAGACCCAGTACTTC
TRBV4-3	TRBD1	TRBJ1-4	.	CASSQVRTGRTNEKLFF	TGCGCCAGCAGCCAAGTACGGACAGGGCGAACTAATGAAAAACTGTTTTTT
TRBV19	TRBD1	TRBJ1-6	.	CASSIETGESPLHF	TGTGCCAGTAGTATCGAGACAGGGGAATCACCCCTCCACTTT